This entry describes one T cell receptor (beta chain). This sample is drawn from a study of T cells expressing NK-cell markers. Whole-study context: All TCR beta repertoires analysed originated from sorted CD3+CD56+NKG2C+, CD3+CD56+NKG2C- and CD3+CD56-NKG2C+ T cells. Out of eight donors sequenced, seven tested HCMV-seropositive and the remaining one seronegative.

CDR1 is SGHTS, CDR2 YDEGEE, per germline. The CDR3 covers 14 residues. UMIs were included in TCR beta cDNA generated by 5'RACE template switching. TCRdb reanalyzed the 5' RACE reads and collapses them to one entry per CDR3 protein, without DNA. The clone table shows 16,000 or so distinct CDR3 sequences, with the ten largest holding around three fifths. The sample consisted of blood T cells: a sorted CD56 or NKG2C T cell subset, CD4+ or CD8+ T cells, or bulk PBMC T cells (not recorded which). This chain connects TRBV5-8 to TRBJ2-5; TCRdb indicates TRBD2, and absent DNA this call remains unverified. The clonotype originates from a man aged 18 to 69 in good health. The CDR3 is CASSFGLGGGTQYF. The whole variable domain, remainder taken from reference TRBV5-8 and TRBJ2-5, is EAGVTQSPTHLIKTRGQQATLRCSPISGHTSVYWYQQALGLGLQFLLWYDEGEERNRGNFPPRFSGRQFPNYSSELNVNALELEDSALYLCASSFGLGGGTQYFGPGTRLLVL.